This T cell receptor beta chain originates from a study of cytomegalovirus exposure and HLA in healthy donors. Worth noting for this clone: The antigen is undetermined.

Findings and caveats of the study: In an earlier analysis, about 87% or about 30%: the productive usage of most TCR beta V segments. It was reportedly the case that the classifier diagnosed cytomegalovirus status with high specificity and sensitivity. The CMV antigen specificity of a few CMV-associated chains was confirmed through in vitro analysis.

Researchers ran the PCR with 60 Vbeta and 13 Jbeta primers. Here immunoSEQ multiplex PCR was the method, and the copy in TCRdb shows in-frame clones only, minus some. This sample has 90,000 to 110,000 clones; approximately 70% occur once, and the top ten carry approximately 3%. Losses at the gene ends were 2 bases for V and 2 bases for J; bases not matched to a gene: 6. Germline loops: CDR1 MGHRA, CDR2 YSYEKL. The length of the CDR3 is 16 residues. The chain is built from TRBV4-1 and TRBJ2-3; TRBD2 matches 8 bases. Material for sequencing was PBMCs. The clonotype was recovered from a man aged 25 to 40 in good health and CMV-seronegative. The CDR3 sequence: CASSQTPTSATDTQYF. The CDR3 nucleotides read TGCGCCAGCAGCCAAACTCCGACTAGCGCCACAGATACGCAGTATTTT.